The TCR beta chain described here comes from a study of Ad26.COV2.S vaccination and SARS-CoV-2 variants. Across the whole study: Ad26.COV2.S shots went into the muscle once or twice, 56 days apart.

The treatment is: around 19 received Ad26.COV2.S at low or high dose, single or two shots; roughly 5 received placebo; per-sample allocation not given. Material that was analyzed had been drawn on day 63 after the first vaccine or placebo injection. Adults aged 18-55 years in Boston included the donor. V lost 3 bases and J lost 6, with 12 bases in between. The CDR3 extends over 13 amino acids. Per germline, CDR1 SGHTA and CDR2 FQGNSA. Clones were read by immunoSEQ multiplex PCR, and TCRdb kept only the in-frame ones, dropping some. The sample lists 450,000 to 550,000 clones; around 89% were seen once.

This receptor was taken from a person aged 18-60 years who received the Ad26.COV2.S COVID-19 vaccine or a placebo. This rearrangement joins TRBV7-2 to TRBJ2-7; D perhaps matches TRBD2 (5 bases). Sample: peripheral blood, taken in a trial of Ad26.COV2.S vaccine versus placebo. CDR3 nucleotide sequence: TGTGCCAGCAGCTTTCGGCCCCGGGGCGAGCAGTACTTC. Translated, it gives CASSFRPRGEQYF.